This T cell receptor beta chain was observed in a study of cytomegalovirus exposure and HLA in healthy donors. CDR1 and CDR2 from the germline V gene are LGHNA and YNFKEQ. CDR3 size: 15 residues. The J segment lost 4 bases and the V segment lost 0 bases, leaving 5 bases of the junction unmatched. Generated by immunoSEQ multiplex PCR, the TCRdb table keeps only in-frame clones and is missing some. The table lists about 180,000 clones, 85% of them singletons, with roughly 15% in the top ten. This clone was recorded once. The chain links TRBV4-2 to TRBJ1-2, with 7 positions matching TRBD1. Sequences were obtained from PBMCs. This receptor was taken from a man between 18 and 29 years old in good health and CMV-seropositive. CDR3 loop: CASSQEGDRFYGYTF. The CDR3 nucleotides are TGTGCCAGCAGCCAAGAGGGGGACAGATTCTATGGCTACACCTTC.